The 17 T cell receptor beta chains below come from one sample, sequenced in a study of T cells after yellow fever vaccination. In TCRdb, the 5' RACE reads were re-called with MiXCR into one record per CDR3 protein. The sample lists a few hundred thousand distinct CDR3 sequences; roughly 3.3% were seen once. This sample comprised CD4+ T cells sorted from PBMCs, obtained 10 days after the yellow fever booster vaccination. The receptors here all came from a man in his late teens or twenties who received the YFV17D yellow fever vaccine.

This clonotype came up a few times. The chain recombines TRBV6-1 with TRBJ2-7; 10 positions match TRBD1. Germline-derived CDR1 and CDR2 are MNHNS and SASEGT. J was trimmed by 7 bases and V by 7 bases; bases with no gene match: 7. This CDR3 has 13 amino acids. Written as DNA, the CDR3 is TGTGCCAGCACAGGGACAGGGGTAGGAGAGCAGTACTTC. Protein sequence: CASTGTGVGEQYF.

V gene TRBV4-3 combines with J gene TRBJ2-1; either TRBD1 or TRBD2 may supply D (5 bases each). V was cut by 2 bases and J by 8 bases, with 22 bases left in between. The CDR3 contains 17 residues. Germline V lookup: CDR1 LGHNA, CDR2 YSLEER. CDR3 bases: TGCGCCAGCAGCCAAAATATTGCCCGGGACCCCCCCCATGAGCAGTTCTTC. It encodes CASSQNIARDPPHEQFF.

This clonotype was detected only a few times. The V gene is TRBV5-1, the J gene TRBJ2-1; TRBD1 aligns across 12 bases. V lost 3 bases, J lost 7 bases, and 2 bases stayed unmatched. CDR3 length: 14 residues. Looked up from germline, CDR1 is SGHRS and CDR2 is YFSETQ. CDR3 DNA sequence: TGCGCCAGCAGCTCGGGACAGGGGGCGAATGAGCAGTTCTTC. This gives the protein CASSSGQGANEQFF.

This clonotype turned up a few times. The chain recombines TRBV7-2 with TRBJ2-7; D perhaps matches TRBD1 (6 bases). The CDR3 covers 15 residues. Germline CDR1 reads SGHTA; CDR2 reads FQGNSA. Between the trimmed V and J ends, which lost 6 bases and 8 bases, there was a span of 23 bases. In nucleotides, the CDR3 is TGTGCCAGCAGGTCCCCGGGACACAATCCCGACCAGCAGTACTTC. This sequence encodes CASRSPGHNPDQQYF. Full variable domain (rest looked up from reference TRBV7-2 and TRBJ2-7): GAGVSQSPSNKVTEKGKDVELRCDPISGHTALYWYRQSLGQGLEFLIYFQGNSAPDKSGLPSDRFSAERTGGSVSTLTIQRTQQEDSAVYLCASRSPGHNPDQQYFGPGTRLTVT.

This clonotype has at least ten counts. The V gene is TRBV18, the J gene TRBJ2-7; 10 bases line up with TRBD2. CDR3 length equals 14 residues. Germline loops: CDR1 KGHSH, CDR2 LQKENI. The trim removed 0 bases at V and 7 bases at J, leaving 3 bases unmatched. The CDR3 is CASSPPGLAWEQYF. In DNA, the CDR3 is TGTGCCAGCTCACCACCGGGACTAGCGTGGGAGCAGTACTTC.

The chain joins TRBV4-1 to TRBJ2-7, with 8 bases aligning to TRBD1. There are 16 residues in the CDR3. V shed 3 bases and J 3 bases; nucleotides not matched to a gene: 10. The germline V gene encodes CDR1 MGHRA and CDR2 YSYEKL. The DNA of the CDR3 is TGCGCCAGCAGCCAGGGGACAGGAACTAACAGCTACGAGCAGTACTTC. Residues: CASSQGTGTNSYEQYF.

This chain joins TRBV9 and TRBJ1-3; tentatively, D is TRBD1 (5 bases). V dropped 2 bases and J dropped 3 bases, with 12 bases sitting between them. Germline V gene data show CDR1 as SGDLS and CDR2 as YYNGEE. CDR3 size: 15 residues. The CDR3 DNA reads as TGTGCCAGCAGCGTGACAGTTTCGAATGGAAACACCATATATTTT. It translates to CASSVTVSNGNTIYF.

This clonotype was picked up many times. The chain combines TRBV30 with TRBJ2-3; D tentatively reads TRBD1 or TRBD2 (6 bases each). V was cut by 1 base and J by 6 bases, with 14 bases left in between. CDR3 size: 14 residues. CDR1 is GTSNPN, CDR2 SVGIG, per germline (reference sequence). The CDR3 DNA reads TGTGCCTGGAGTGCGGGGGCAGTCCCCGATACGCAGTATTTT. This codes for CAWSAGAVPDTQYF. The complete variable domain, with remaining parts taken from reference TRBV30 and TRBJ2-3, reads SQTIHQWPATLVQPVGSPLSLECTVEGTSNPNLYWYRQAAGRGLQLLFYSVGIGQISSEVPQNLSASRPQDRQFILSSKKLLLSDSGFYLCAWSAGAVPDTQYFGPGTRLTVL.

This clonotype showed up just a few times. The V call is TRBV6-5, the J call TRBJ2-6, with D unclear. This CDR3 has 15 amino acids. From germline, CDR1 is MNHEY and CDR2 SVGAGI. Deletions cut 3 bases from V and 3 bases from J, with 9 bases between. CDR3 nucleotide sequence: TGTGCCAGCAGTTATCTGGGAATTGGGGCCAACGTCCTGACTTTC. Protein product: CASSYLGIGANVLTF.

At least ten counts were recorded for this clonotype. This rearrangement joins TRBV5-4 to TRBJ2-5; either TRBD1 or TRBD2 may fit D (6 bases each). V was shortened by 8 bases and J by 5 bases, with 10 bases between the two germline ends. Germline V gene lookup returns CDR1 SGHNT and CDR2 YYREEE (reference sequence). This CDR3 region has 11 residues. The CDR3 reads CASKGGETQYF. CDR3 nucleotide sequence: TGTGCCAGTAAAGGGGGGGAGACCCAGTACTTC.

Many counts were recorded for this clonotype. The chain links TRBV28 to TRBJ2-5; the D is unclear. The V end was cut by 8 bases, the J end by 3 bases, with 16 bases between. In germline, CDR1 is MDHEN, CDR2 SYDVKM. This CDR3 region has 14 residues. CDR3: CASGPWEREETQYF. CDR3 DNA sequence: TGTGCCAGCGGCCCTTGGGAACGGGAAGAGACCCAGTACTTC. Together with reference TRBV28 and TRBJ2-5, the CDR3 gives the full variable domain: DVKVTQSSRYLVKRTGEKVFLECVQDMDHENMFWYRQDPGLGLRLIYFSYDVKMKEKGDIPEGYSVSREKKERFSLILESASTNQTSMYLCASGPWEREETQYFGPGTRLLVL.

This clonotype was counted only a few times. This rearrangement joins TRBV7-9 to TRBJ2-1; no definite D call. V lost 2 bases and J lost 8, with 7 bases in between. This CDR3 is 12 amino acids long. Germline V CDR1 and CDR2: SEHNR, FQNEAQ (reference sequence). The CDR3 sequence is CASSLRGYEQFF. Here the CDR3 DNA reads TGTGCCAGCAGCTTACGCGGCTATGAGCAGTTCTTC. Combining the CDR3 with reference TRBV7-9 and TRBJ2-1 gives the whole variable domain DTGVSQNPRHKITKRGQNVTFRCDPISEHNRLYWYRQTLGQGPEFLTYFQNEAQLEKSRLLSDRFSAERPKGSFSTLEIQRTEQGDSAMYLCASSLRGYEQFFGPGTRLTVL.

This clonotype was recorded many times. V is TRBV12-3 or TRBV12-4 and J is TRBJ2-3, with D unclear. There are 13 residues in the CDR3. V gave up 5 bases and J gave up 6 bases, with 12 bases separating them. In DNA, the CDR3 is TGTGCCAGCAGTCCTCAACGTCGGGATACGCAGTATTTT. This gives the protein CASSPQRRDTQYF.

The chain uses TRBV20-1 and TRBJ1-1; D gene unclear. The CDR3 is 16 amino acids. V lost 2 bases and J lost 4, with 20 bases in between. The germline V gene encodes CDR1 DFQATT and CDR2 SNEGSKA (reference sequence). CDR3 in DNA: TGCAGTGCTAGAAACCGGCAGGACGGCCGGGGCACTGAAGCTTTCTTT. This gives the protein CSARNRQDGRGTEAFF.

This clonotype has a count of ten or more. V and J are TRBV19 and TRBJ2-1; unclear D gene. Looked up from germline, CDR1 is LNHDA and CDR2 is SQIVND (reference sequence). There are 13 residues in the CDR3. V was trimmed by 6 bases and J by 4 bases, leaving 10 bases between them. CDR3 DNA: TGTGCCAGTAGGGGCCGAGGTTACAATGAGCAGTTCTTC. Amino acids: CASRGRGYNEQFF.

Ten or more counts support this clonotype. The J gene is TRBJ1-6, the V gene TRBV6-6; D unclear. Per the germline V gene, CDR1 is MNHNY and CDR2 is SVGAGI (reference sequence). Trimming shortened V by 7 bases and J by 0 bases, and 16 bases separated the two germline ends. The CDR3 has 17 amino acids. For the CDR3, the DNA is TGTGCCAGCACCCCGAGGGCCGGGAGCTCCTATAATTCACCCCTCCACTTT. This gives the protein CASTPRAGSSYNSPLHF.

This clonotype appeared many times. The gene calls are TRBV9 and TRBJ2-1; D gene ambiguous. V lost 1 base and J 10 bases, leaving 18 bases between the germline ends. Per the germline V gene, CDR1 is SGDLS and CDR2 is YYNGEE. The CDR3 length is 15 residues. The CDR3 DNA follows: TGTGCCAGCAGCGTAAACCCATCCATCGCCGGCGAGCAGTTCTTC. Amino acid sequence: CASSVNPSIAGEQFF.